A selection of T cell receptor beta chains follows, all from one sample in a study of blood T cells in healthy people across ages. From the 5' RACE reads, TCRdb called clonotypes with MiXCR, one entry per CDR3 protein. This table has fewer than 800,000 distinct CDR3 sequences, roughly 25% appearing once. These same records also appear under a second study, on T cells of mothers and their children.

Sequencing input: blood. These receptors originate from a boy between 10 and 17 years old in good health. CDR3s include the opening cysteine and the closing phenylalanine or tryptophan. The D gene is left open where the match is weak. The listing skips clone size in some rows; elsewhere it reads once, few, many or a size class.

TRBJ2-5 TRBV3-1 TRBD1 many TGTGCCAGCAGCCAAGATGGGGACAGTCAAGAGACCCAGTACTTC CASSQDGDSQETQYF
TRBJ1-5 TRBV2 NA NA TGTGCCACCAGTGATGGAACAGGAGCCAGCAATCAGCCCCAGCATTTT CATSDGTGASNQPQHF
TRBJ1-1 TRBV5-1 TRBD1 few TGCGCCAGCAGCGTGACAGGGTCCTCCTCAGAAGCTTTCTTT CASSVTGSSSEAFF
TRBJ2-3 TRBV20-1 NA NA TGCAGTGCCGGAAGGGACGAGGGGGTAGATACGCAGTATTTT CSAGRDEGVDTQYF
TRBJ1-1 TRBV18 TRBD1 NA TGTGCCAGCTCACCCCAGGACAGGGGTATCACTGAAGCTTTCTTT CASSPQDRGITEAFF
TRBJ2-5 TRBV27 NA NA TGTGCCAGCAGCCCCCTTGAGGGCGGGGAGACCCAGTACTTC CASSPLEGGETQYF
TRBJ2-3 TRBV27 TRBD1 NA TGTGCCAGCATGAGGGACAGGCTAACAGATACGCAGTATTTT CASMRDRLTDTQYF
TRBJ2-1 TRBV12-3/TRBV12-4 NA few TGTGCCAGCAGTTTTTCTAGCTATGAGCAGTTCTTC CASSFSSYEQFF
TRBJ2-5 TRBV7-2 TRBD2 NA TGTGCCAGCAGCTTGGAGCGGGGGGGCCGGTTAGAGACCCAGTACTTC CASSLERGGRLETQYF
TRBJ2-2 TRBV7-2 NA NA TGTGCCAGCAGCTTTCAGGGGCCGCCGGCCGGGGAGCTGTTTTTT CASSFQGPPAGELFF
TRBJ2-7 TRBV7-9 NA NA TGTGCCAGCAGCTTAGAGCAAGTAACCTACGAGCAGTACTTC CASSLEQVTYEQYF
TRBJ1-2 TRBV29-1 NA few TGCAGCGTGGCGGGACCCCTCGCCTATGGCTACACCTTC CSVAGPLAYGYTF
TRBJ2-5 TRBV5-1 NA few TGCGCCTCATCTGGACAAGACGGGGAGACCCAGTACTTC CASSGQDGETQYF
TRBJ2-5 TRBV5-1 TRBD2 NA TGCGCCAGCAGCTCGAGCGGGGGGATCCAAGAGACCCAGTACTTC CASSSSGGIQETQYF
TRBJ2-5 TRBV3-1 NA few TGTGCCAGCAGCCCCCAAGAAGAGACCCAGTACTTC CASSPQEETQYF
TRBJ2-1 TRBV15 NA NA TGTGCCACCAGCAGAGATCGGCTTCATGAGCAGTTCTTC CATSRDRLHEQFF